Shown below are 21 T cell receptor beta chains from a single sample sequenced in a study of blood T cell repertoires in COVID-19. TCRdb's table, derived via immunoSEQ multiplex PCR, lists solely in-frame clones and lacks some. Among some 240,000 clones listed, around 84% were seen once. The sequenced sample consisted of peripheral blood. These receptors all come from a woman aged 40 to 55 who had recovered from COVID-19.

This chain connects TRBV6-5 to TRBJ2-7; the D gene is possibly TRBD2 (5 bases). The CDR3 has 15 amino acids. Germline V lookup: CDR1 MNHEY, CDR2 SVGAGI. With 4 bases removed from V and 1 base from J, the gap between germline ends came to 14 bases. The CDR3 is CASSSQAAPSYEQYF. The CDR3 DNA follows: TGTGCCAGCAGTTCGCAAGCGGCCCCGTCCTACGAGCAGTACTTC.

The V gene is TRBV5-4, the J gene TRBJ2-7; unclear D gene. Germline CDR1 reads SGHNT; CDR2 reads YYREEE (reference sequence). Trimming removed 0 bases at V and 9 bases at J, with 13 bases between. The CDR3 is 13 residues long. The CDR3 nucleotides are TGTGCCAGCAGCTTGGACAGCTCCTTGGGGCAGTACTTC. Residues: CASSLDSSLGQYF. Looking up the rest from reference TRBV5-4 and TRBJ2-7 gives the full variable domain: ETGVTQSPTHLIKTRGQQVTLRCSSQSGHNTVSWYQQALGQGPQFIFQYYREEENGRGNFPPRFSGLQFPNYSSELNVNALELDDSALYLCASSLDSSLGQYFGPGTRLTVT.

This clone showed up just once. The chain couples TRBV19 to TRBJ1-5, with 9 positions matching TRBD1. The CDR3 runs 15 residues. Unmatched junction bases numbered 8, after V lost 8 bases and J lost 3 bases. CDR1 is LNHDA, CDR2 SQIVND, per germline (reference sequence). The CDR3 reads CASAGTGSSNQPQHF. The CDR3 nucleotides read TGTGCCAGTGCCGGGACAGGGTCTTCCAATCAGCCCCAGCATTTT.

This clone was found a few times. V usage is TRBV19 and J usage is TRBJ2-7; possible D gene TRBD2, 5 bases. CDR3 size: 16 residues. V was clipped by 0 bases and J by 0 bases, with 12 bases between them. The germline gives CDR1 LNHDA, CDR2 SQIVND (reference sequence). The CDR3 protein is CASSIESSGGSYEQYF. The CDR3 bases are TGTGCCAGTAGTATAGAGAGCTCCGGAGGCTCCTACGAGCAGTACTTC.

This clone was found a few times. Other DNA sequences in the same sample also yield this CDR3. This chain links TRBV7-2 with TRBJ1-2; no clear D gene. This CDR3 region has 13 residues. Germline V gives CDR1 SGHTA, CDR2 FQGNSA. V dropped 5 bases and J dropped 2 bases, with 9 bases sitting between them. The CDR3 DNA reads TGTGCCAGCAGCCCAGACAAGAACTATGGCTACACCTTC. Translating gives CASSPDKNYGYTF. Full variable domain (rest looked up from reference TRBV7-2 and TRBJ1-2): GAGVSQSPSNKVTEKGKDVELRCDPISGHTALYWYRQSLGQGLEFLIYFQGNSAPDKSGLPSDRFSAERTGGSVSTLTIQRTQQEDSAVYLCASSPDKNYGYTFGSGTRLTVV.

The chain links TRBV11-2 to TRBJ1-2; a weak D match, TRBD1 (5 bases). From germline, CDR1 is SGHAT and CDR2 FQNNGV. Trimming took 2 bases from V and 3 from J, leaving 13 bases between them. The CDR3 sequence is 15 residues long. The CDR3 nucleotides are TGTGCCAGCAGCTTAATAGGCAGGGCAGACTATGGCTACACCTTC. Translating gives CASSLIGRADYGYTF.

The chain links TRBV19 to TRBJ2-5; the match to TRBD2 covers 13 bases. CDR1 is LNHDA, CDR2 SQIVND, per germline (reference sequence). The V segment lost 3 bases and the J segment 2 bases; nucleotides outside the gene matches: 6. This CDR3 comprises 17 residues. CDR3 region: CASSMTSGGPLQETQYF. CDR3 sequence (DNA): TGTGCCAGTAGTATGACTAGCGGGGGGCCGCTGCAAGAGACCCAGTACTTC.

As concerns this clone: Other nucleotide sequences from this sample produce the same CDR3. The chain has TRBV18 and TRBJ2-3; D uncertain. The CDR3 totals 12 residues. CDR1 and CDR2 from the germline V gene are KGHSH and LQKENI. V lost 3 bases, J lost 2 bases, and 3 bases lay in between. CDR3 region: CASSPYTDTQYF. DNA for the CDR3: TGTGCCAGCTCACCCTACACAGATACGCAGTATTTT.

The chain uses TRBV5-1 and TRBJ1-2, with a tentative D call TRBD1 (5 bases). CDR3 size: 16 residues. Germline CDR1 SGHRS, CDR2 YFSETQ. Deletions cut 0 bases from V and 6 bases from J, with 18 bases between. The CDR3 sequence: CASSLVQGVGSDGYTF. In DNA, the CDR3 is TGCGCCAGCAGCTTGGTTCAAGGGGTCGGCTCTGATGGCTACACCTTC.

V usage is TRBV5-1 and J usage is TRBJ1-3; 7 bases match TRBD1. CDR3 length equals 16 residues. Per the germline V gene, CDR1 is SGHRS and CDR2 is YFSETQ. The trim removed 4 bases at V and 0 bases at J, leaving 7 bases unmatched. The DNA for the CDR3 is TGCGCCAGCAGCGGGGGGACAGCCTACTCTGGAAACACCATATATTTT. This gives the protein CASSGGTAYSGNTIYF.

The chain is built from TRBV18 and TRBJ2-1; D gene ambiguous. The CDR3 extends over 17 amino acids. V lost 6 bases and J lost 2, with 20 bases in between. Germline CDR1 KGHSH, CDR2 LQKENI. CDR3 loop: CASSSTSQNHAYNEQFF. The CDR3 DNA sequence: TGTGCCAGCTCCTCGACAAGCCAAAATCACGCCTACAATGAGCAGTTCTTC.

The V call is TRBV19, the J call TRBJ2-1; 7 positions agree with TRBD2. The junction had 5 bases not matched to a gene; V was cut back by 6 bases and J by 6 bases. The CDR3 consists of 13 residues. Per the germline V gene, CDR1 is LNHDA and CDR2 is SQIVND (reference sequence). The CDR3 here is CASSSGTTNEQFF. CDR3 bases: TGTGCCAGTAGCTCCGGGACTACCAATGAGCAGTTCTTC. The full variable domain, its missing parts supplied by reference TRBV19 and TRBJ2-1, is DGGITQSPKYLFRKEGQNVTLSCEQNLNHDAMYWYRQDPGQGLRLIYYSQIVNDFQKGDIAEGYSVSREKKESFPLTVTSAQKNPTAFYLCASSSGTTNEQFFGPGTRLTVL.

This clone has a single count. The chain is built from TRBV5-1 and TRBJ2-5, with 12 bases identical to TRBD2. The germline V gene encodes CDR1 SGHRS and CDR2 YFSETQ. The CDR3 has 15 amino acids. Losses at the gene ends were 6 bases for V and 5 bases for J; bases not matched to a gene: 8. The CDR3: CASMTSGGSSETQYF. CDR3 DNA: TGCGCCAGCATGACTAGCGGGGGCTCGAGTGAGACCCAGTACTTC.

This chain uses TRBV21-1 with TRBJ2-5; the table's D call, TRBD2, was not checked against the DNA. TRBV21-1 is a pseudogene. CDR3 length equals 15 residues. The CDR3 region has the DNA TGTGCCAGCAGCGAAAGGACTAGCTGCCAAGAGACCCAGTACTTC. It yields the protein CASSERTSCQETQYF.

The chain employs TRBV30 and TRBJ1-1, with 7 bases lining up with TRBD1. The trim removed 2 bases at V and 7 bases at J, leaving 4 bases unmatched. There are 12 residues in the CDR3. Germline loops: CDR1 GTSNPN, CDR2 SVGIG (reference sequence). Here the CDR3 reads CAWSRGLIEAFF. DNA for the CDR3: TGTGCCTGGAGTAGGGGGCTCATTGAAGCTTTCTTT.

This chain uses TRBV19 with TRBJ1-2; maybe TRBD1 (5 bases). CDR3 length: 16 amino acids. Trimming stripped 6 bases from V and 4 bases from J, with 21 bases between. CDR1 and CDR2 (germline): LNHDA, SQIVND (reference sequence). CDR3 protein: CASSGSGSGVAYGYTF. Written as DNA, the CDR3 is TGTGCCAGTAGCGGATCGGGATCGGGGGTTGCCTATGGCTACACCTTC.

The sample holds one count of this clone. This rearrangement joins TRBV7-2 to TRBJ1-4; D gene uncertain. V was clipped by 1 base and J by 4 bases, with 7 bases between them. Germline-derived CDR1 and CDR2 are SGHTA and FQGNSA. The CDR3 contains 14 residues. The CDR3 nucleotides are TGTGCCAGCAGCTTAGGCGGGGATAATGAAAAACTGTTTTTT. Translated, it gives CASSLGGDNEKLFF.

V gene TRBV19 combines with J gene TRBJ1-1; weak D call: TRBD1 (5 bases). The germline gives CDR1 LNHDA, CDR2 SQIVND (reference sequence). V was trimmed by 0 bases and J by 1 base, leaving 6 bases between them. This CDR3 is built from 14 residues. CDR3: CASSIDDRNTEAFF. CDR3 nucleotides: TGTGCCAGTAGTATAGATGACAGGAACACTGAAGCTTTCTTT.

The chain links TRBV7-6 to TRBJ2-7, with 11 nucleotides matching TRBD1. This CDR3 region has 14 residues. Looked up from germline, CDR1 is SGHVS and CDR2 is FNYEAQ. V was pared by 8 bases and J by 4 bases, with 7 bases of the junction left unmatched. The CDR3 here is CASGPGTGGYEQYF. CDR3 DNA sequence: TGTGCCAGCGGACCCGGGACAGGGGGTTACGAGCAGTACTTC.

The rearrangement uses TRBV6-5 and TRBJ2-1; 8 bases line up with TRBD2. This CDR3 comprises 14 residues. V gave up 8 bases and J gave up 2 bases; unmatched junction bases: 5. Germline lookup yields CDR1 MNHEY and CDR2 SVGAGI. The CDR3 here is CASGRGGTYNEQFF. For the CDR3, the DNA is TGTGCCAGCGGGCGCGGGGGGACCTACAATGAGCAGTTCTTC.

This rearrangement joins TRBV10-3 to TRBJ2-1, with TRBD2 matching 8 bases. Looked up from germline, CDR1 is ENHRY and CDR2 is SYGVKD. V was pared by 3 bases and J by 3 bases, with 1 base of the junction left unmatched. This CDR3 has 14 amino acids. The CDR3 protein is CAISDAGGYNEQFF. For the CDR3, the DNA is TGTGCCATCAGTGACGCGGGGGGCTACAATGAGCAGTTCTTC.